The next 25 T cell receptor beta chains were all read from a single sample in a study of regulatory T cells in long-lasting Graves disease. The time point here: newly diagnosed GD, antithyroid drugs for less than 3 months. RNA isolated from PBMCs was used to make the TCR library. Libraries of TCR beta came from iRepertoire HTBI primers plus Arm-PCR of CDR3 regions. Via MiXCR, TCRdb re-called the multiplex PCR reads, giving one row per CDR3 protein. Of 200,000 to 250,000 distinct CDR3 sequences listed, about 18% are singletons. Sequencing used peripheral blood mononuclear cells (PBMCs), obtained at new diagnosis, from a patient treated with antithyroid drugs. The receptors come from a female donor with Graves disease.

This clonotype came up many times. The rearrangement links TRBV20-1 to TRBJ2-1; D unresolved. The CDR3 covers 14 residues. Trimming pared 0 bases from V and 8 bases from J, leaving 14 bases between. Germline-derived CDR1 and CDR2 are DFQATT and SNEGSKA (reference sequence). The CDR3 protein is CSARDRIARDEQFF. The DNA of the CDR3 is TGCAGTGCTAGAGATAGAATAGCTCGCGATGAGCAGTTCTTC.

This clonotype occurred many times. The V call is TRBV20-1, the J call TRBJ1-1; 7 bases line up with TRBD1. The CDR3 sequence is 15 residues long. V dropped 2 bases and J dropped 0; count of bases not matched to a gene: 6. Germline lookup yields CDR1 DFQATT and CDR2 SNEGSKA (reference sequence). DNA for the CDR3: TGCAGTGCTAGACCCAGACAGGGACTGAACACTGAAGCTTTCTTT. Its protein product is CSARPRQGLNTEAFF.

This clonotype was detected ten times or more. V and J are TRBV4-2 and TRBJ2-3; weak D call: TRBD2 (6 bases). There are 15 residues in the CDR3. V was trimmed by 0 bases and J by 6 bases, leaving 13 bases between them. From germline, CDR1 is LGHNA and CDR2 YNFKEQ. The CDR3 sequence is CASSQEKPRGDTQYF. In DNA, the CDR3 is TGTGCCAGCAGCCAAGAGAAGCCCCGGGGGGATACGCAGTATTTT.

The table lists this clonotype with many counts. V and J are TRBV6-5 and TRBJ1-2; no clear D gene. V shed 4 bases and J shed 2 bases, with 11 bases lying between them. This CDR3 has 14 residues. Germline V lookup: CDR1 MNHEY, CDR2 SVGAGI. CDR3 protein: CASSSPKRNYGYTF. CDR3 in DNA: TGTGCCAGCAGTTCCCCGAAGAGGAACTATGGCTACACCTTC.

This clonotype was counted many times. The chain uses TRBV11-3 and TRBJ2-3; the D gene is possibly TRBD1 (7 bases). This CDR3 is built from 15 residues. The V gene's germline CDR1 is SGHNT and CDR2 YENEEA. V lost 1 base, J lost 6 bases, and 14 bases lay in between. Here the CDR3 DNA reads TGTGCCAGCAGCTTAGCCCCAGGGGGGAGCGATACGCAGTATTTT. It translates to CASSLAPGGSDTQYF.

This clonotype was seen many times. The chain combines TRBV19 with TRBJ2-7; TRBD2 agrees at 9 bases. The germline V gene encodes CDR1 LNHDA and CDR2 SQIVND (reference sequence). V lost 5 bases, J lost 4 bases, and 12 bases stayed unmatched. The CDR3 runs to 16 residues. The chain's CDR3 is CASSAYRLAVVYEQYF. The CDR3 region has the DNA TGTGCCAGTAGTGCCTATCGACTAGCGGTCGTTTACGAGCAGTACTTC.

This chain uses TRBV7-8 with TRBJ2-1; 8 nucleotides agree with TRBD2. The CDR3 consists of 16 residues. CDR1 is SGHVS, CDR2 FQNEAQ, per germline. The V and J ends lost 4 bases and 9 bases, in that order; junction bases with no gene match: 14. The CDR3 nucleotides are TGTGCCAGCAGCTCCACTAGCGGCGGAGGTCGGATTGAGCAGTTCTTC. This gives the protein CASSSTSGGGRIEQFF.

This clonotype was seen repeatedly, ten times or more. The gene calls are TRBV7-9 and TRBJ1-3; D unresolved. Germline CDR1 SEHNR, CDR2 FQNEAQ (reference sequence). CDR3 length: 14 amino acids. Trimming removed 5 bases from V and 8 bases from J, with 16 bases in between. The CDR3 protein is CASSPPAGGDTIYF. The CDR3 coding sequence is TGTGCCAGCAGCCCCCCCGCCGGCGGGGACACCATATATTTT.

This clonotype was counted at least ten times. J is TRBJ1-4 and V is TRBV12-3 or TRBV12-4; D gene ambiguous. The CDR3 runs to 13 residues. V was pared by 8 bases and J by 8 bases, with 15 bases between. As DNA, the CDR3 is TGTGCCAGCCAGAGGAGGGAGGGCGAAAAACTGTTTTTT. Translating it yields CASQRREGEKLFF.

This clonotype was counted many times. The rearrangement uses TRBV15 and TRBJ2-7; D remains unclear. The germline V and J ends were trimmed by 0 bases and 6 bases, with 6 bases remaining between them. The CDR3 extends over 12 amino acids. Germline V lookup: CDR1 LNHNV, CDR2 YYDKDF (reference sequence). The CDR3 bases are TGTGCCACCAGCAGAGATCTCTCCGAGCAGTACTTC. Its protein is CATSRDLSEQYF.

This clonotype has a count of ten or more. The chain employs TRBV12-3 or TRBV12-4 and TRBJ2-1; D uncertain. The CDR3 runs to 11 residues. V was pared by 4 bases and J by 8 bases, with 6 bases between. In DNA form, the CDR3 reads TGTGCCAGCAGTTCCGCGGATGAGCAGTTCTTC. The encoded protein is CASSSADEQFF.

There are many counts of this clonotype. The V call is TRBV19, the J call TRBJ2-6; D perhaps matches TRBD2 (6 bases). CDR3 length: 15 residues. Germline V gene lookup returns CDR1 LNHDA and CDR2 SQIVND (reference sequence). V was shortened by 3 bases and J by 3 bases, with 9 bases between the two germline ends. The CDR3, as DNA: TGTGCCAGTAGTATCGGGAGACGTGGGGCCAACGTCCTGACTTTC. The encoded protein is CASSIGRRGANVLTF.

In its sample, this clonotype was seen many times. The V gene is TRBV15, the J gene TRBJ2-5; D uncertain. V lost 0 bases and J 2 bases, leaving 10 bases between the germline ends. Germline CDR1 is LNHNV and CDR2 is YYDKDF (reference sequence). CDR3 length: 15 residues. Here the CDR3 reads CATSRDYGGQETQYF. The CDR3 region has the DNA TGTGCCACCAGCAGAGATTACGGCGGACAAGAGACCCAGTACTTC. The complete variable domain, with remaining parts taken from reference TRBV15 and TRBJ2-5, reads DAMVIQNPRYQVTQFGKPVTLSCSQTLNHNVMYWYQQKSSQAPKLLFHYYDKDFNNEADTPDNFQSRRPNTSFCFLDIRSPGLGDTAMYLCATSRDYGGQETQYFGPGTRLLVL.

The chain's CDR3 is CASSYRVASSTDTQYF. The CDR3 coding sequence is TGTGCCAGCAGCTACAGGGTGGCCTCTAGCACAGATACGCAGTATTTT. This chain links TRBV11-2 with TRBJ2-3; D possibly corresponds to TRBD1 (6 bases). V was clipped by 4 bases and J by 0 bases, with 14 bases between them. The CDR3 runs 16 residues. Germline CDR1 reads SGHAT; CDR2 reads FQNNGV.

Ten or more counts support this clonotype. The CDR3 region is CASSTGTGHEKLFF. Here the CDR3 DNA reads TGTGCCAGCAGCACCGGGACAGGGCACGAAAAACTGTTTTTT. The chain has TRBV5-5 and TRBJ1-4; TRBD1 matches 9 bases. The V segment lost 4 bases and the J segment 8 bases; nucleotides outside the gene matches: 6. CDR3 size: 14 residues. From germline, CDR1 is SGHKS and CDR2 YYEKEE (reference sequence).

The table lists this clonotype with many counts. This chain links TRBV9 with TRBJ2-3, with 11 bases that match TRBD2. The CDR3 covers 15 residues. V lost 3 bases, J lost 4 bases, and 4 bases stayed unmatched. Germline loops: CDR1 SGDLS, CDR2 YYNGEE. CDR3 region: CASSANSGRADTQYF. In nucleotides, the CDR3 is TGTGCCAGCAGCGCGAATAGCGGGAGGGCAGATACGCAGTATTTT.

V is TRBV6-5 and J is TRBJ1-2; D uncertain. Trimming cost V 0 bases and J 2 bases, with 7 bases left between them. Germline loops: CDR1 MNHEY, CDR2 SVGAGI. The CDR3 runs 14 residues. This chain's CDR3 is CASSYSSGNYGYTF. CDR3 coding DNA: TGTGCCAGCAGTTACTCGAGTGGCAACTATGGCTACACCTTC.

This clonotype appeared many times. The chain combines TRBV5-1 with TRBJ2-3; 16 positions agree with TRBD2. The V gene's germline CDR1 is SGHRS and CDR2 YFSETQ. CDR3 size: 18 residues. The ends lost 6 bases at V and 3 bases at J; junction bases unmatched: 10. The CDR3 spells CASTSGTSGRALTDTQYF. The CDR3 nucleotides read TGCGCCAGCACATCCGGGACTAGCGGGAGGGCCCTGACAGATACGCAGTATTTT.

As to this clonotype: A much larger clone differs from this one at a single base, so this may be a read error. The V and J genes are TRBV6-2 or TRBV6-3 and TRBJ1-5; D gene ambiguous. Trimming took off 7 bases at V and 4 bases at J, with 17 bases between the two ends. Germline CDR1 is MNHEY and CDR2 is SVGEGT. This CDR3 is 15 amino acids long. The CDR3 is CASTHQASKNQPQHF. The DNA for the CDR3 is TGTGCCAGCACCCATCAGGCGTCGAAAAATCAGCCCCAGCATTTT.

V usage is TRBV7-9 and J usage is TRBJ1-2, with TRBD1 matching 9 bases. Per the germline V gene, CDR1 is SEHNR and CDR2 is FQNEAQ (reference sequence). The CDR3 consists of 15 residues. Trimming at V came to 2 bases and at J to 6 bases, leaving 7 bases not matched to a gene. The DNA of the CDR3 is TGTGCCAGCAGCTTACTACCCCGACAGGGGGATGGCTACACCTTC. Protein product: CASSLLPRQGDGYTF.

This clonotype was seen ten or more times. V usage is TRBV12-5 and J usage is TRBJ2-7, with D uncertain. The CDR3 has 11 residues. CDR1 is LGHNT, CDR2 FRNRAP, per germline. Trimming pared 4 bases from V and 9 bases from J, leaving 10 bases between. The CDR3 nucleotides read TGTGCTAGTGGTTGGGATGATACGCAGTACTTC. Residues: CASGWDDTQYF.

This clonotype was detected many times. The V gene is TRBV11-2, the J gene TRBJ1-1; a weak D match, TRBD1 (5 bases). Trimming removed 0 bases from V and 11 bases from J, with 10 bases in between. The CDR3 has 12 amino acids. Per germline, CDR1 SGHAT and CDR2 FQNNGV. The CDR3: CASSLDRSGAFF. CDR3 DNA: TGTGCCAGCAGCTTAGATCGGTCAGGGGCTTTCTTT.

This clonotype has ten or more counts. CDR3 residues: CASTPGGTSGTDTQYF. Written as DNA, the CDR3 is TGTGCCAGCACTCCAGGGGGGACTAGCGGCACAGATACGCAGTATTTT. V and J are TRBV6-1 and TRBJ2-3; 10 bases map to TRBD2. V lost 7 bases and J lost 1; bases outside the gene matches: 8. The CDR3 length is 16 residues. The germline gives CDR1 MNHNS, CDR2 SASEGT.

This clonotype was seen at least ten times. V is TRBV19 and J is TRBJ1-1; 7 nucleotides match TRBD1. Losses at the gene ends were 7 bases for V and 1 base for J; bases not matched to a gene: 9. The CDR3 covers 15 residues. CDR1 and CDR2 (germline): LNHDA, SQIVND (reference sequence). The CDR3 DNA is TGTGCCAGTAAGACAGGGAGTCAAGGGAACACTGAAGCTTTCTTT. Protein product: CASKTGSQGNTEAFF.

In its sample, this clonotype was seen many times. The chain carries TRBV11-2 and TRBJ2-1, with 11 bases fitting TRBD2. CDR1 and CDR2 (germline): SGHAT, FQNNGV. The V gene end was trimmed by 2 bases and the J gene end by 8 bases; junction bases not matched to a gene: 5. There are 15 residues in the CDR3. For the CDR3, the DNA is TGTGCCAGCAGCTTATTGACTAGCGGGAAGGATGAGCAGTTCTTC. Its translation is CASSLLTSGKDEQFF.